Each of the 21 T cell receptor beta chains below was sequenced from the same sample in a study of blood T cell repertoires in COVID-19. Libraries were prepared by immunoSEQ multiplex PCR; TCRdb keeps only in-frame clonotypes and omits some of them. Among 100,000 to 150,000 clones listed, approximately 84% were seen once. The specimen sequenced was peripheral blood. These receptors were taken from a woman older than 75 with acute or convalescent COVID-19.

V usage is TRBV4-1 and J usage is TRBJ1-2, with 9 nucleotides matching TRBD1. The V segment lost 0 bases and the J segment 2 bases; nucleotides outside the gene matches: 7. Germline loops: CDR1 MGHRA, CDR2 YSYEKL. The CDR3 is 17 residues long. In DNA, the CDR3 is TGCGCCAGCAGCCAAGACGGCGGACAGGGGAGAAACTATGGCTACACCTTC. Amino acid sequence: CASSQDGGQGRNYGYTF.

The rearrangement joins TRBV11-3 to TRBJ2-1; the D is unclear. This CDR3 has 14 amino acids. Germline-derived CDR1 and CDR2 are SGHNT and YENEEA. Between the trimmed V and J ends, which lost 0 bases and 4 bases, there was a span of 7 bases. CDR3 sequence (DNA): TGTGCCAGCAGCTTAGAGAGATCGTACAATGAGCAGTTCTTC. Amino acids: CASSLERSYNEQFF.

This clone was observed a handful of times. The J gene is TRBJ2-7, the V gene TRBV7-9; 10 bases agree with TRBD1. This CDR3 contains 15 residues. V was clipped by 5 bases and J by 6 bases; unmatched bases: 10. Germline lookup yields CDR1 SEHNR and CDR2 FQNEAQ (reference sequence). This chain's CDR3 is CASSTTGGAPLEQYF. In DNA, the CDR3 is TGTGCCAGCAGCACGACAGGGGGCGCCCCTCTCGAGCAGTACTTC.

The V gene is TRBV6-5, the J gene TRBJ1-6; TRBD1 might be the D (6 bases). Germline CDR1 reads MNHEY; CDR2 reads SVGAGI. The germline V and J ends were trimmed by 4 bases and 7 bases, with 14 bases remaining between them. This CDR3 spans 15 amino acids. The CDR3 is CASSSGRQENSPLHF. In nucleotides, the CDR3 is TGTGCCAGCAGTTCCGGCCGACAGGAGAATTCACCCCTCCACTTT.

The V call is TRBV5-8, the J call TRBJ1-5; no clear D gene. The CDR3 is 16 residues long. Trimming stripped 1 base from V and 3 bases from J, with 14 bases between. Germline values: CDR1 SGHTS, CDR2 YDEGEE. DNA of the CDR3: TGTGCCAGCAGCTTGAGGAGCGGGCAGAACAATCAGCCCCAGCATTTT. It codes for CASSLRSGQNNQPQHF.

J is TRBJ1-3 and V is TRBV19, with D possibly being TRBD1 (6 bases). The V gene's germline CDR1 is LNHDA and CDR2 SQIVND (reference sequence). V lost 4 bases, J lost 2 bases, and 15 bases lay in between. The CDR3 totals 16 residues. CDR3 sequence reads: CASSTPGGPPGNTIYF. In nucleotides, the CDR3 is TGTGCCAGTAGTACTCCGGGGGGCCCACCTGGAAACACCATATATTTT.

This chain uses TRBV4-3 with TRBJ2-6; D perhaps matches TRBD2 (6 bases). Trimming pared 0 bases from V and 4 bases from J, leaving 16 bases between. CDR1 is LGHNA, CDR2 YSLEER, per germline. CDR3 length equals 18 residues. As DNA, the CDR3 is TGCGCCAGCAGCCAAGACCGGGACCGGGGGAGGGGGGCCAACGTCCTGACTTTC. This encodes CASSQDRDRGRGANVLTF.

The chain recombines TRBV5-1 with TRBJ1-3, with 7 bases aligning to TRBD1. Germline lookup yields CDR1 SGHRS and CDR2 YFSETQ. With 0 bases clipped from V and 0 bases from J, the junction kept 6 bases outside the gene matches. There are 17 residues in the CDR3. In DNA form, the CDR3 reads TGCGCCAGCAGCTTGGGCCCAGGGACAGACTCTGGAAACACCATATATTTT. Residues: CASSLGPGTDSGNTIYF.

The chain links TRBV29-1 to TRBJ1-4, with D tentatively TRBD1 (6 bases). The CDR3 consists of 13 residues. Germline-derived CDR1 and CDR2 are SQVTM and ANQGSEA. The V and J ends lost 3 bases and 8 bases respectively, with 13 bases between them. The CDR3 loop reads CSVEAGAREKLFF. In DNA form, the CDR3 reads TGCAGCGTTGAGGCGGGGGCGCGAGAAAAACTGTTTTTT.

This clone was seen only once. The chain has TRBV5-1 and TRBJ2-1; TRBD2 might be the D (6 bases). CDR3 length equals 15 residues. The V end was cut by 0 bases, the J end by 7 bases, with 14 bases between. Germline-derived CDR1 and CDR2 are SGHRS and YFSETQ. CDR3 region: CASSLGLASGNEQFF. The CDR3 bases are TGCGCCAGCAGCTTGGGGCTAGCGTCTGGGAATGAGCAGTTCTTC. The complete variable domain, with remaining parts taken from reference TRBV5-1 and TRBJ2-1, reads KAGVTQTPRYLIKTRGQQVTLSCSPISGHRSVSWYQQTPGQGLQFLFEYFSETQRNKGNFPGRFSGRQFSNSRSEMNVSTLELGDSALYLCASSLGLASGNEQFFGPGTRLTVL.

The chain couples TRBV6-2 or TRBV6-3 to TRBJ1-1; TRBD1 might be the D (5 bases). There are 16 residues in the CDR3. Trimming stripped 0 bases from V and 3 bases from J, with 14 bases between. Germline V gives CDR1 MNHEY, CDR2 SVGEGT. This CDR3 reads CASSYSGRGRYTEAFF. As DNA, the CDR3 is TGTGCCAGCAGTTACTCCGGGAGGGGCCGATACACTGAAGCTTTCTTT.

The chain combines TRBV2 with TRBJ2-5; 8 nucleotides match TRBD1. V dropped 6 bases and J dropped 0; count of bases not matched to a gene: 6. CDR3 length equals 15 residues. CDR1 is SNHLY and CDR2 is FYNNEI in the germline V gene. CDR3 nucleotides: TGTGCCAGCAGGCGATGGACAGGGAACCAAGAGACCCAGTACTTC. As protein: CASRRWTGNQETQYF.

The chain employs TRBV2 and TRBJ2-7; possible D gene TRBD1, 6 bases. V was cut by 7 bases and J by 7 bases, with 11 bases left in between. The V gene's germline CDR1 is SNHLY and CDR2 FYNNEI. The CDR3 is 11 amino acids. The CDR3 region is CASIADREQYF. In DNA, the CDR3 is TGTGCCAGCATCGCAGACAGGGAGCAGTACTTC.

The chain is built from TRBV30 and TRBJ1-1; 9 bases match TRBD1. CDR3 size: 13 residues. CDR1 and CDR2 from the germline V gene are GTSNPN and SVGIG (reference sequence). The V and J ends lost 3 bases and 5 bases, in that order; junction bases with no gene match: 4. The CDR3 DNA reads as TGTGCCTGGAGGGACAGGGGAGGAACTGAAGCTTTCTTT. This sequence encodes CAWRDRGGTEAFF.

This sequence joins TRBV5-8 and TRBJ2-7; weak D call: TRBD1 (6 bases). From germline, CDR1 is SGHTS and CDR2 YDEGEE. The CDR3 has 14 amino acids. V was trimmed by 0 bases and J by 3 bases, leaving 10 bases between them. CDR3 sequence reads: CASSLGQAYYEQYF. The CDR3, as DNA: TGTGCCAGCAGCTTGGGACAGGCCTACTACGAGCAGTACTTC.

This chain joins TRBV19 and TRBJ2-4, with D perhaps TRBD2 (6 bases). CDR1 and CDR2 from the germline V gene are LNHDA and SQIVND (reference sequence). The CDR3 runs 15 residues. The V gene lost 10 bases and the J gene lost 6 bases, with 22 bases spanning the gap. The CDR3 here is CAIRREGERGNIQYF. CDR3 nucleotide sequence: TGTGCCATCAGGCGGGAAGGGGAGCGAGGAAACATTCAGTACTTC.

The chain links TRBV12-3 or TRBV12-4 to TRBJ1-2; D unclear. V was shortened by 4 bases and J by 8 bases, with 11 bases between the two germline ends. The CDR3 has 12 amino acids. The CDR3 sequence: CASSWADQGYTF. Written as DNA, the CDR3 is TGTGCCAGCAGTTGGGCAGATCAAGGCTACACCTTC.

The rearrangement joins TRBV7-2 to TRBJ1-3; a possible D gene is TRBD1 (5 bases). Trimming removed 0 bases from V and 0 bases from J, with 12 bases in between. Germline lookup yields CDR1 SGHTA and CDR2 FQGNSA. There are 17 residues in the CDR3. The CDR3 sequence is CASSLAQGFTSGNTIYF. CDR3 nucleotides: TGTGCCAGCAGCTTAGCCCAGGGCTTTACCTCTGGAAACACCATATATTTT.

This chain uses TRBV6-2 or TRBV6-3 with TRBJ1-5; TRBD1 matches 7 bases. V shed 2 bases, J shed 2 bases, and the junction held 15 bases outside the gene matches. Germline-derived CDR1 and CDR2 are MNHEY and SVGEGT. CDR3 length: 19 amino acids. This CDR3 reads CASSYSPGTDITGNQPQHF. The CDR3 nucleotides are TGTGCCAGCAGTTACAGTCCGGGGACAGACATTACGGGCAATCAGCCCCAGCATTTT.

The chain recombines TRBV19 with TRBJ1-1, with a tentative D call TRBD1 (6 bases). Per the germline V gene, CDR1 is LNHDA and CDR2 is SQIVND (reference sequence). V was pared by 6 bases and J by 1 base, with 12 bases between. There are 14 residues in the CDR3. The CDR3 loop reads CASSVDSQNTEAFF. The CDR3, as DNA: TGTGCCAGTAGCGTGGACAGCCAGAACACTGAAGCTTTCTTT. The whole variable domain, remainder taken from reference TRBV19 and TRBJ1-1, is DGGITQSPKYLFRKEGQNVTLSCEQNLNHDAMYWYRQDPGQGLRLIYYSQIVNDFQKGDIAEGYSVSREKKESFPLTVTSAQKNPTAFYLCASSVDSQNTEAFFGQGTRLTVV.

As DNA, the CDR3 is TGCAGTGCTAGTGTATCTCGACAGCTAAACACTGAAGCTTTCTTT. Translating gives CSASVSRQLNTEAFF. J is TRBJ1-1 and V is TRBV20-1; TRBD1 might be the D (5 bases). Germline V gene data show CDR1 as DFQATT and CDR2 as SNEGSKA (reference sequence). V dropped 3 bases and J dropped 2 bases, with 16 bases sitting between them. The CDR3 has 15 residues.